The 4 T cell receptor beta chains presented below share a single source sample, sequenced in a study of blood T cell repertoires in COVID-19. TCRdb's copy holds only in-frame clones and misses some; the assay was immunoSEQ multiplex PCR. The data hold 85,000 to 90,000 clones, with 70% to 90% observed a single time. Sequenced sample: peripheral blood. Receptors originate from a man older than 75 with active or convalescent COVID-19.

The rearrangement uses TRBV18 and TRBJ1-1, with D possibly matching TRBD1 (6 bases). Germline-derived CDR1 and CDR2 are KGHSH and LQKENI. This CDR3 is built from 17 residues. Trimming removed 1 base from V and 5 bases from J, with 20 bases in between. The CDR3 reads CASSPLDGNRARTEAFF. The CDR3, as DNA: TGTGCCAGCTCACCACTTGATGGTAACAGGGCGCGAACTGAAGCTTTCTTT.

The chain joins TRBV2 to TRBJ2-1; 12 bases fit TRBD2. The CDR3 is made up of 16 amino acids. Germline lookup yields CDR1 SNHLY and CDR2 FYNNEI. V lost 2 bases to trimming and J lost 1 base; unmatched junction nucleotides: 0. CDR3 loop: CASSELAGGSYNEQFF. The CDR3 nucleotides read TGTGCCAGCAGTGAACTAGCGGGAGGGTCCTACAATGAGCAGTTCTTC. Looking up the rest from reference TRBV2 and TRBJ2-1 gives the full variable domain: EPEVTQTPSHQVTQMGQEVILRCVPISNHLYFYWYRQILGQKVEFLVSFYNNEISEKSEIFDDQFSVERPDGSNFTLKIRSTKLEDSAMYFCASSELAGGSYNEQFFGPGTRLTVL.

This clone was observed once. The rearrangement joins TRBV28 to TRBJ1-5, with 9 bases fitting TRBD1. CDR3 length: 15 amino acids. In germline, CDR1 is MDHEN, CDR2 SYDVKM. V trimming: 7 bases; J trimming: 6 bases; junction bases outside the gene matches: 10. The CDR3 DNA follows: TGTGCCAGCAACTATTGGGACAGGGATCTTCAGCCCCAGCATTTT. It is translated as CASNYWDRDLQPQHF.

This chain joins TRBV7-2 and TRBJ1-5; 9 bases align to TRBD1. CDR1 and CDR2 (germline): SGHTA, FQGNSA. The CDR3 covers 15 residues. The V and J ends lost 5 bases and 6 bases, in that order; junction bases with no gene match: 8. This chain's CDR3 is CASSPWTGAGQPQHF. DNA for the CDR3: TGTGCCAGCAGCCCTTGGACAGGGGCAGGTCAGCCCCAGCATTTT.